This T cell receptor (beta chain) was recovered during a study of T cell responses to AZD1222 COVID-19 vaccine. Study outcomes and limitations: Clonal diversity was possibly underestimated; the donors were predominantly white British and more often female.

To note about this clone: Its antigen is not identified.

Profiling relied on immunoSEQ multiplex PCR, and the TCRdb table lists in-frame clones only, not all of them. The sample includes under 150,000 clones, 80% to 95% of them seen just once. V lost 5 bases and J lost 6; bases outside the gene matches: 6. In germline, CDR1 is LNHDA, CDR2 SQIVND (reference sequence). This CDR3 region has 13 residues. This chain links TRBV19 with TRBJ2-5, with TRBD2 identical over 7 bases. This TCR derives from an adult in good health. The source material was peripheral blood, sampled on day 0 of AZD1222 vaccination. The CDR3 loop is CASSPTSRQTQYF. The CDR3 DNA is TGTGCCAGTAGTCCGACTAGCAGGCAGACCCAGTACTTC.